This record covers a single T cell receptor (beta chain). The antigen is unknown. These data belong to a study of cytomegalovirus exposure and HLA in healthy donors. Findings and limits, study-wide: Cytomegalovirus association was assigned to more than 150 TCR beta chains. In the roughly 130 validation repertoires, a later analysis found that first-cohort TCR clusters tended to co-occur. Rarity characterized most TCR sequences, yet some public TCRs appeared in many donors.

Produced via immunoSEQ multiplex PCR; TCRdb's table is partial and in-frame only. The sample lists some 110,000 clones, about 91% occurring once. Trimming stripped 3 bases from V and 1 base from J, with 6 bases between. This CDR3 comprises 13 residues. Germline CDR1 reads GTSNPN; CDR2 reads SVGIG (reference sequence). The gene calls are TRBV30 and TRBJ2-2; D may be TRBD1 (6 bases). The source of this sequence is a man between 18 and 29 years old in good health and CMV-seronegative. The sample was PBMCs. The CDR3 is CAWRQGNTGELFF. CDR3 DNA: TGTGCCTGGAGACAGGGGAACACCGGGGAGCTGTTTTTT.